This T cell receptor (beta chain) is from a study of T cells after yellow fever vaccination. Points from the study as a whole: Abundant clonotypes from the bulk population could get into FACS-sorted repertoires as contaminants.

This clonotype has just a few counts. Its antigen remains unknown. TCRdb called the 5' RACE reads again in MiXCR, with one record for every CDR3 protein. The sample shows hundreds of thousands of distinct CDR3 sequences, around an eighth of them seen only once. This TCR was recovered from a young man who received the YFV17D yellow fever vaccine. Material: PBMCs, obtained on the day of the yellow fever booster vaccination.

CDR3 nucleotide sequence: TGTGCCAGCAGCTCCAGGACAGGGTGGGGGGAGACCCAGTACTTC. Its translation: CASSSRTGWGETQYF. The chain links TRBV7-2 to TRBJ2-5; 8 bases agree with TRBD1. The CDR3 spans 15 residues. Germline CDR1 and CDR2: SGHTA and FQGNSA. Germline trimming cut 4 bases from V and 5 bases from J; bases unmatched to any gene: 9.